The entry that follows covers one T cell receptor (beta chain) sequence. Primers: 60 Vbeta forward and 13 Jbeta reverse. Generated by immunoSEQ multiplex PCR, the TCRdb table keeps only in-frame clones and is missing some. The sample carries about 160,000 clones, approximately 80% recorded once. This sample was taken from a study of cytomegalovirus exposure and HLA in healthy donors. Across the study: Inside one of the first data releases sat around 85 million unique TCRs taken from HLA-typed donors.

Germline V gene lookup returns CDR1 SGHNT and CDR2 YYREEE (reference sequence). CDR3 size: 15 residues. Trimming removed 1 base from V and 2 bases from J; junction bases left unmatched: 6. Sequencing input: PBMCs. This sequence was found in a boy aged 2 to 10 in good health and CMV-seronegative. The rearrangement links TRBV5-4 to TRBJ2-7; TRBD2 matches at 7 bases. CDR3 amino acids: CASSLSTSAPYEQYF. CDR3 sequence (DNA): TGTGCCAGCAGCTTGAGTACTAGCGCACCCTACGAGCAGTACTTC.